This T cell receptor beta chain appears in the sequencing data of a study of T cells after yellow fever vaccination. Study-level information: With SMART-Seq v4 Ultra Low Input, the fractions containing low cell numbers were prepared. Study-wide results and caveats: Booster samples showed a return of most primary-vaccination clones (almost 97% CD4, roughly 85% CD8).

The germline V gene encodes CDR1 SGHTA and CDR2 FQGNSA. The CDR3 extends over 15 amino acids. With 5 bases removed from V and 1 base from J, the gap between germline ends came to 11 bases. It was through 5'RACE template switching that TCR cDNA was made, with a universal primer site and UMIs added. TCRdb re-called the 5' RACE reads through MiXCR, storing one row per CDR3 protein. The table shows about 320,000 distinct CDR3 sequences, with approximately 13% occurring only once. There are a few counts of this clonotype. Its specificity is unknown. This sequence joins TRBV7-2 and TRBJ2-2; tentatively, D is TRBD1 (5 bases). The sequence came from a man between 18 and 29 years old who received the YFV17D yellow fever vaccine. Sequenced here: CD4+ T cells sorted from PBMCs, sampled 15 days after the yellow fever booster vaccination. For the CDR3, the DNA is TGTGCCAGCAGCCCTAGGGGCCGGAACACCGGGGAGCTGTTTTTT. This sequence encodes CASSPRGRNTGELFF. The entire variable domain, with the rest obtained from reference TRBV7-2 and TRBJ2-2, is as follows: GAGVSQSPSNKVTEKGKDVELRCDPISGHTALYWYRQSLGQGLEFLIYFQGNSAPDKSGLPSDRFSAERTGGSVSTLTIQRTQQEDSAVYLCASSPRGRNTGELFFGEGSRLTVL.